The 23 T cell receptor beta chains presented below share a single source sample, sequenced in a study of T cells in Graves' hyperthyroidism and ophthalmopathy. Amplified TCR beta CDR3 regions came from RNA transcripts. Researchers ran a first-round RT-PCR on the TCR CDR3 using the HTBI primer set. A single record per CDR3 protein comes from TCRdb applying MiXCR to the multiplex PCR reads. Of approximately 570,000 distinct CDR3 sequences in the sample, just under 20% are singletons; the top ten hold approximately 48%. Specimen: blood. These receptors all come from a man aged 40-55 years with Graves' ophthalmopathy.

This clonotype appeared a few times. The chain links TRBV24-1 to TRBJ2-1; 9 bases line up with TRBD1. The CDR3 is 15 residues long. V trimming: 6 bases; J trimming: 0 bases; junction bases outside the gene matches: 2. Germline CDR1 KGHDR, CDR2 SFDVKD. The CDR3: CATSKTGGSYNEQFF. CDR3 DNA: TGTGCCACCAGTAAGACAGGGGGCTCCTACAATGAGCAGTTCTTC.

The genes are TRBV12-3 or TRBV12-4 and TRBJ2-5, with D possibly TRBD1 on 7 matching bases. This CDR3 is built from 16 residues. Trimming cost V 5 bases and J 7 bases, with 23 bases left between them. CDR3 in amino acids: CASSLRGRGPGGTQYF. The CDR3 nucleotides read TGTGCCAGCAGTCTTAGGGGGCGAGGGCCCGGGGGGACCCAGTACTTC.

The rearrangement links TRBV7-6 to TRBJ2-7; D is possibly TRBD1 or TRBD2 (5 bases each). The CDR3 runs 14 residues. Looked up from germline, CDR1 is SGHVS and CDR2 is FNYEAQ. Between the trimmed V and J ends, which lost 3 bases and 3 bases, there was a span of 12 bases. The CDR3 DNA reads TGTGCCAGCAGCTTCGGGGACGGGGACTACGAGCAGTACTTC. Its protein product is CASSFGDGDYEQYF.

A remark on this clonotype: This may arise from a read error, as a much more abundant clone is one base away. This chain links TRBV20-1 with TRBJ1-1; TRBD1 matches 8 bases. The CDR3 loop spans 16 amino acids. Germline values: CDR1 DFQATT, CDR2 SNEGSKA (reference sequence). J gave up 3 bases and V 5 bases, and 14 bases lay outside the gene matches. This chain's CDR3 is CSAPNSGQGIYTEAFF. As DNA, the CDR3 is TGCAGTGCTCCTAACTCAGGACAGGGAATCTACACTGAAGCTTTCTTT.

This clonotype came up a few times. Written as DNA, the CDR3 is TGTGCCAGCAGTTGGACTAGCGGGAGGACCTTCACAGATACGCAGTATTTT. Protein sequence: CASSWTSGRTFTDTQYF. V is TRBV6-2 or TRBV6-3 and J is TRBJ2-3; 14 bases are a match to TRBD2. Trimming cost V 4 bases and J 2 bases; bases outside gene matches: 5. In germline, CDR1 is MNHEY, CDR2 SVGEGT. CDR3 length: 17 amino acids.

Many counts were recorded for this clonotype. The gene calls are TRBV4-1 and TRBJ1-4; 9 bases are a match to TRBD1. The CDR3 runs 15 residues. Germline CDR1 MGHRA, CDR2 YSYEKL. Trimming at V came to 2 bases and at J to 8 bases, leaving 6 bases not matched to a gene. The CDR3 loop reads CASSQRDRVNEKLFF. CDR3 bases: TGCGCCAGCAGCCAACGGGACAGGGTAAACGAAAAACTGTTTTTT.

The chain links TRBV29-1 to TRBJ1-3; D unclear. V lost 4 bases to trimming and J lost 0 bases, with 10 bases between them. Germline V lookup: CDR1 SQVTM, CDR2 ANQGSEA. The CDR3 extends over 14 amino acids. CDR3 sequence: CSVGTRSSGNTIYF. Written as DNA, the CDR3 is TGCAGCGTTGGTACCAGGAGCTCTGGAAACACCATATATTTT.

The chain links TRBV7-3 to TRBJ1-4; no reliable D call. This CDR3 comprises 13 residues. Germline V gene sequence: CDR1 SGHTA, CDR2 FQGTGA. V lost 5 bases and J lost 8, with 12 bases in between. The CDR3 sequence: CASSPLEAEKLFF. The CDR3 DNA sequence: TGTGCCAGCAGCCCACTAGAGGCCGAAAAACTGTTTTTT.

This chain uses TRBV6-6 with TRBJ2-1, with D hard to call. The V end lost 2 bases, the J end lost 3 bases, and 17 bases lay between the germline ends. Germline V gene data show CDR1 as MNHNY and CDR2 as SVGAGI (reference sequence). The CDR3 runs to 17 residues. CDR3 in amino acids: CASSYEGADLDYNEQFF. The CDR3 bases are TGTGCCAGCAGTTACGAAGGAGCAGATCTCGACTACAATGAGCAGTTCTTC.

Many counts were recorded for this clonotype. The rearrangement joins TRBV5-5 to TRBJ2-7, with a weak D call TRBD1 (7 bases). Trimming pared 0 bases from V and 5 bases from J, leaving 12 bases between. The CDR3 is made up of 14 amino acids. The V gene's germline CDR1 is SGHKS and CDR2 YYEKEE (reference sequence). The CDR3 DNA follows: TGTGCCAGCAGCTTGGCCAGGGGGGCGGACGAGCAGTACTTC. As protein: CASSLARGADEQYF.

The chain employs TRBV6-1 and TRBJ2-3; D unclear. The germline gives CDR1 MNHNS, CDR2 SASEGT. This CDR3 is 13 amino acids long. The V end lost 4 bases, the J end lost 5 bases, and 10 bases lay between the germline ends. The CDR3 DNA sequence: TGTGCCAGCAGTGTCGACACGGGAGATACGCAGTATTTT. This gives the protein CASSVDTGDTQYF.

V and J are TRBV30 and TRBJ2-5; TRBD1 matches at 8 bases. This CDR3 comprises 15 residues. Germline CDR1 reads GTSNPN; CDR2 reads SVGIG (reference sequence). Trimming at V came to 4 bases and at J to 5 bases, leaving 12 bases not matched to a gene. For the CDR3, the DNA is TGTGCCTGGACTCGCCTAACAGGGGGTGGGGAGACCCAGTACTTC. Protein sequence: CAWTRLTGGGETQYF. The full variable domain, in which reference TRBV30 and TRBJ2-5 provide the parts outside the CDR3, is SQTIHQWPATLVQPVGSPLSLECTVEGTSNPNLYWYRQAAGRGLQLLFYSVGIGQISSEVPQNLSASRPQDRQFILSSKKLLLSDSGFYLCAWTRLTGGGETQYFGPGTRLLVL.

This clonotype was recorded at least ten times. The chain has TRBV18 and TRBJ2-1, with TRBD1 matching 8 bases. Losses at the gene ends were 2 bases for V and 0 bases for J; bases not matched to a gene: 3. The germline V gene encodes CDR1 KGHSH and CDR2 LQKENI. The CDR3 is 16 amino acids. The CDR3 region is CASSPIGQGSYNEQFF. Here the CDR3 DNA reads TGTGCCAGCTCACCAATCGGACAGGGCTCCTACAATGAGCAGTTCTTC.

This clonotype was seen a handful of times. Written as DNA, the CDR3 is TGCAGCGTTGCTATTCCCGGGAGGGCCCTCTGGGCAGATACGCAGTATTTT. The encoded protein is CSVAIPGRALWADTQYF. The chain couples TRBV29-1 to TRBJ2-3; 8 bases map to TRBD2. The CDR3 has 17 amino acids. V was clipped by 4 bases and J by 4 bases; unmatched bases: 16. Germline V gene data show CDR1 as SQVTM and CDR2 as ANQGSEA.

The V call is TRBV28, the J call TRBJ1-4; D call uncertain. The germline V and J ends were trimmed by 6 bases and 10 bases, with 12 bases remaining between them. From germline, CDR1 is MDHEN and CDR2 SYDVKM. CDR3 size: 12 residues. CDR3 residues: CASSRTGGKLFF. The CDR3 DNA reads TGTGCCAGCAGCCGGACCGGTGGAAAACTGTTTTTT.

This chain's CDR3 is CASSQVGGGSQGYTF. The CDR3 DNA follows: TGTGCCAGCAGCCAAGTAGGGGGGGGGTCGCAGGGCTACACCTTC. The rearrangement uses TRBV3-1 and TRBJ1-2; D is possibly TRBD1 (6 bases). The CDR3 is made up of 15 amino acids. Germline V lookup: CDR1 LGHDT, CDR2 YNNKEL (reference sequence). V lost 1 base, J lost 8 bases, and 17 bases lay in between.

This rearrangement joins TRBV5-5 to TRBJ2-7; 9 bases map to TRBD1. V lost 4 bases to trimming and J lost 5 bases; unmatched junction nucleotides: 10. The CDR3 has 15 amino acids. The germline CDR1 and CDR2 sequences are SGHKS and YYEKEE (reference sequence). In nucleotides, the CDR3 is TGTGCCAGCAGCACCCGGACAGGGGTCGTCAACGAGCAGTACTTC. This gives the protein CASSTRTGVVNEQYF. The variable domain in full, with the rest retrieved from reference TRBV5-5 and TRBJ2-7, is DAGVTQSPTHLIKTRGQQVTLRCSPISGHKSVSWYQQVLGQGPQFIFQYYEKEERGRGNFPDRFSARQFPNYSSELNVNALLLGDSALYLCASSTRTGVVNEQYFGPGTRLTVT.

This clonotype occurred many times. The chain uses TRBV3-1 and TRBJ1-1; no definite D call. This CDR3 has 14 amino acids. From germline, CDR1 is LGHDT and CDR2 YNNKEL (reference sequence). Trimming pared 5 bases from V and 1 base from J, leaving 11 bases between. In DNA, the CDR3 is TGTGCCAGCAGCGGAGCACGGAGGAACACTGAAGCTTTCTTT. Its protein is CASSGARRNTEAFF. The full variable domain, in which reference TRBV3-1 and TRBJ1-1 provide the parts outside the CDR3, is DTAVSQTPKYLVTQMGNDKSIKCEQNLGHDTMYWYKQDSKKFLKIMFSYNNKELIINETVPNRFSPKSPDKAHLNLHINSLELGDSAVYFCASSGARRNTEAFFGQGTRLTVV.

The V call is TRBV9, the J call TRBJ2-3, with D perhaps TRBD1 or TRBD2 (5 bases each). This CDR3 has 13 amino acids. V lost 3 bases, J lost 4 bases, and 9 bases lay in between. The germline CDR1 and CDR2 sequences are SGDLS and YYNGEE. In DNA form, the CDR3 reads TGTGCCAGCAGCGCACCGGGGCCAGATACGCAGTATTTT. Its protein product is CASSAPGPDTQYF.

The chain couples TRBV19 to TRBJ2-5, with 8 nucleotides matching TRBD1. Losses at the gene ends were 5 bases for V and 3 bases for J; bases not matched to a gene: 5. The CDR3 is made up of 14 amino acids. CDR1 and CDR2 from the germline V gene are LNHDA and SQIVND (reference sequence). CDR3 bases: TGTGCCAGTAGTGAGACAGGGGTTAAAGAGACCCAGTACTTC. This encodes CASSETGVKETQYF.

About this clonotype itself: The junction departs from germline at one end; a sequencing error may be responsible. The chain couples TRBV7-9 to TRBJ2-1; 7 bases match TRBD2. This CDR3 is 17 amino acids long. Germline values: CDR1 SEHNR, CDR2 FQNEAQ (reference sequence). CDR3 in amino acids: CASTLAPGGGGYNEQFF. CDR3 DNA: TGTGCCAGCACCTTAGCTCCGGGCGGCGGGGGATACAATGAGCAGTTCTTC. The complete variable domain, with remaining parts taken from reference TRBV7-9 and TRBJ2-1, reads DTGVSQNPRHKITKRGQNVTFRCDPISEHNRLYWYRQTLGQGPEFLTYFQNEAQLEKSRLLSDRFSAERPKGSFSTLEIQRTEQGDSAMYLCASTLAPGGGGYNEQFFGPGTRLTVL.

The chain carries TRBV28 and TRBJ2-1; 11 bases are shared with TRBD2. The CDR3 extends over 15 amino acids. Germline CDR1 and CDR2: MDHEN and SYDVKM. J gave up 9 bases and V 2 bases, and 6 bases lay outside the gene matches. The chain's CDR3 is CASSLTSGRGGEQFF. CDR3 sequence (DNA): TGTGCCAGCAGTTTAACTAGCGGGAGAGGGGGTGAGCAGTTCTTC.

The chain links TRBV6-1 to TRBJ2-2; the D is unclear. The germline V gene encodes CDR1 MNHNS and CDR2 SASEGT. The CDR3 sequence is 14 residues long. The V end lost 7 bases, the J end lost 4 bases, and 13 bases lay between the germline ends. The DNA for the CDR3 is TGTGCCAGCACTCGACTCGTTTCCACCGGGGAGCTGTTTTTT. Encoded protein: CASTRLVSTGELFF.